The next 22 T cell receptor beta chains were all read from a single sample in a study of beta chain features in type 1 diabetes. All of the isolated RNA was reverse transcribed, so expressed TCRB transcripts were sequenced. TCRdb's copy holds only in-frame clones and misses some; the assay was immunoSEQ multiplex PCR. The sample lists fewer than 150,000 clones, about 7% occurring once. Material for sequencing was central memory CD4+ T cells from blood. These receptors came from a woman in her thirties in good health.

The chain carries TRBV7-2 and TRBJ1-6; D might be TRBD1 (5 bases). Trimming left V 3 bases short and J 8 bases short, with 14 bases between. Per the germline V gene, CDR1 is SGHTA and CDR2 is FQGNSA. The CDR3 is 15 residues long. The CDR3 bases are TGTGCCAGCAGCTTTAGACAAGGAGGGGATTCACCCCTCCACTTT. Translated, it gives CASSFRQGGDSPLHF.

This sequence joins TRBV5-4 and TRBJ2-2; D possibly corresponds to TRBD2 (6 bases). The V end lost 0 bases, the J end lost 3 bases, and 12 bases lay between the germline ends. The germline V gene has CDR1 SGHNT and CDR2 YYREEE (reference sequence). The CDR3 is 16 residues long. The CDR3 is CASSLDGGPDTGELFF. Here the CDR3 DNA reads TGTGCCAGCAGCTTGGACGGAGGGCCCGACACCGGGGAGCTGTTTTTT.

This clone was seen at least ten times. The genes are TRBV5-1 and TRBJ2-7; 11 bases match TRBD2. Germline-derived CDR1 and CDR2 are SGHRS and YFSETQ. J was trimmed by 2 bases and V by 0 bases; bases with no gene match: 1. The CDR3 loop spans 15 amino acids. In DNA form, the CDR3 reads TGCGCCAGCAGCTTGGTGACTAGCGGGACCTACGAGCAGTACTTC. As protein: CASSLVTSGTYEQYF.

This clone was seen a few times. The chain combines TRBV7-2 with TRBJ2-2; D is unresolved. With 1 base removed from V and 2 bases from J, the gap between germline ends came to 5 bases. The CDR3 consists of 14 residues. The germline V gene encodes CDR1 SGHTA and CDR2 FQGNSA. Here the CDR3 DNA reads TGTGCCAGCAGCTTAGGAGAAAACACCGGGGAGCTGTTTTTT. Protein: CASSLGENTGELFF.

This clone was counted between two and nine times. The gene calls are TRBV29-1 and TRBJ1-3; 7 bases map to TRBD1. CDR1 is SQVTM and CDR2 is ANQGSEA in the germline V gene. The CDR3 length is 13 residues. The V segment lost 7 bases and the J segment 7 bases; nucleotides outside the gene matches: 10. The CDR3 DNA reads TGCAGCGGACAGGGCTCAATCGGGAACACCATATATTTT. It encodes CSGQGSIGNTIYF.

The V and J genes are TRBV7-2 and TRBJ2-3; D unresolved. The CDR3 length is 15 residues. CDR1 is SGHTA, CDR2 FQGNSA, per germline. Trimming cost V 5 bases and J 4 bases, with 16 bases left between them. CDR3 in amino acids: CASSLPPYAADTQYF. As DNA, the CDR3 is TGTGCCAGCAGCCTCCCCCCATACGCAGCAGATACGCAGTATTTT.

This clone was recorded once. V and J are TRBV4-3 and TRBJ1-1; 7 bases fit TRBD1. J lost 9 bases, V lost 2 bases, and 3 bases had no gene match. Germline V CDR1 and CDR2: LGHNA, YSLEER. CDR3 length: 12 residues. DNA for the CDR3: TGCGCCAGCAGCCAATTGACAGGGCAAGCTTTCTTT. Translating gives CASSQLTGQAFF.

This clone occurred a few times. The DNA for the CDR3 is TGCGCCAGCAGCTTGGCAGCGGGAGGAGATACGCAGTATTTT. This sequence encodes CASSLAAGGDTQYF. The chain combines TRBV5-1 with TRBJ2-3; TRBD2 matches at 9 bases. The CDR3 sequence is 14 residues long. V lost 0 bases, J lost 5 bases, and 1 base stayed unmatched. Germline V lookup: CDR1 SGHRS, CDR2 YFSETQ.

This clone came up a few times. The rearrangement joins TRBV7-2 to TRBJ1-5, with no clear D. Germline CDR1 reads SGHTA; CDR2 reads FQGNSA. Trimming removed 6 bases from V and 7 bases from J, with 16 bases in between. This CDR3 has 14 residues. This chain's CDR3 is CASSFPGNGQPQHF. The CDR3 DNA reads as TGTGCCAGCAGTTTTCCGGGAAACGGGCAGCCCCAGCATTTT.

This clone appeared a few times. The rearrangement links TRBV7-2 to TRBJ1-1, with no clear D. This CDR3 comprises 13 residues. The germline gives CDR1 SGHTA, CDR2 FQGNSA. The V end was cut by 4 bases, the J end by 14 bases, with 20 bases between. CDR3 sequence reads: CASSSTANSRSFF. The CDR3 DNA is TGTGCCAGCAGCTCCACCGCCAATAGTCGCTCCTTCTTT.

This clone was picked up a small number of times. The gene calls are TRBV5-6 and TRBJ1-2; 7 bases map to TRBD1. J gave up 5 bases and V 2 bases, and 6 bases lay outside the gene matches. This CDR3 contains 14 residues. Looked up from germline, CDR1 is SGHDT and CDR2 is YYEEEE. This CDR3 reads CASSFRQGSYGYTF. The CDR3 bases are TGTGCCAGCAGCTTCCGACAGGGCTCTTATGGCTACACCTTC.

This clone was seen more than once but under ten times. This chain links TRBV19 with TRBJ2-5; 8 nucleotides agree with TRBD1. The CDR3 spans 14 residues. CDR1 LNHDA and CDR2 SQIVND come from the germline V gene (reference sequence). V lost 6 bases and J lost 4; bases outside the gene matches: 7. CDR3 DNA: TGTGCCAGTAGGACAAGCGACAGGGGAGAGACCCAGTACTTC. This translates into CASRTSDRGETQYF.

In this sample, this clone turned up a few times. The chain combines TRBV5-1 with TRBJ2-2, with 13 positions matching TRBD2. Germline CDR1 is SGHRS and CDR2 is YFSETQ. This CDR3 region has 16 residues. J lost 6 bases, V lost 4 bases, and 6 bases had no gene match. This chain's CDR3 is CASSPTSGRTAGELFF. For the CDR3, the DNA is TGCGCCAGCAGCCCGACTAGCGGGAGGACGGCCGGGGAGCTGTTTTTT.

The gene calls are TRBV6-5 and TRBJ2-1, with TRBD1 matching 9 bases. CDR3 length: 15 amino acids. The germline V gene has CDR1 MNHEY and CDR2 SVGAGI. J gave up 4 bases and V 6 bases, and 7 bases lay outside the gene matches. DNA of the CDR3: TGTGCCAGCAGGTACAGGGGGCTTGATTACAATGAGCAGTTCTTC. It encodes CASRYRGLDYNEQFF.

This clone was detected only a few times. The chain uses TRBV7-2 and TRBJ1-5; D unresolved. The germline V gene has CDR1 SGHTA and CDR2 FQGNSA. CDR3 length: 13 amino acids. V was trimmed by 5 bases and J by 5 bases, leaving 10 bases between them. In DNA, the CDR3 is TGTGCCAGCAGCCCACAAGAAGATCAGCCCCAGCATTTT. Residues: CASSPQEDQPQHF.

This sequence joins TRBV16 and TRBJ2-5; D remains ambiguous. The CDR3 consists of 13 residues. V lost 2 bases and J 8 bases, leaving 12 bases between the germline ends. Germline assignment: CDR1 KGHSY and CDR2 FQNENV. The CDR3 DNA is TGTGCCAGCAGCCAAGACACCCTCCGCACCCAGTACTTC. Translation gives CASSQDTLRTQYF.

In this sample, this clone turned up a few times. V usage is TRBV25-1 and J usage is TRBJ1-5, with 8 bases matching TRBD1. The V gene end was trimmed by 4 bases and the J gene end by 16 bases; junction bases not matched to a gene: 9. Germline loops: CDR1 MGHDK, CDR2 SYGVNS. The CDR3 sequence is 12 residues long. This CDR3 is CASSAQTGDFHF. In DNA, the CDR3 is TGTGCCAGCAGTGCGCAGACAGGGGATTTTCATTTT.

This clone has a handful of counts. The genes are TRBV2 and TRBJ2-7; 11 nucleotides agree with TRBD1. The CDR3 has 15 amino acids. Per the germline V gene, CDR1 is SNHLY and CDR2 is FYNNEI. V dropped 3 bases and J dropped 2; count of bases not matched to a gene: 3. CDR3 DNA: TGTGCCAGCAGTGATGGGACAGGGGGAACCTACGAGCAGTACTTC. Its translation is CASSDGTGGTYEQYF.

The sample holds a few counts of this clone. The rearrangement uses TRBV28 and TRBJ1-5; D is uncertain. Germline lookup yields CDR1 MDHEN and CDR2 SYDVKM. The CDR3 spans 14 residues. Deletions cut 2 bases from V and 4 bases from J, with 9 bases between. The chain's CDR3 is CASSLKRRNQPQHF. The CDR3 DNA is TGTGCCAGCAGTTTAAAAAGGAGAAATCAGCCCCAGCATTTT.

This clone was detected only a few times. This chain connects TRBV5-1 to TRBJ2-2; maybe TRBD1 (7 bases). This CDR3 is built from 16 residues. Trimming cost V 2 bases and J 2 bases, with 13 bases left between them. Germline values: CDR1 SGHRS, CDR2 YFSETQ. CDR3 region: CASSLQTGTNTGELFF. CDR3 bases: TGCGCCAGCAGCTTACAGACAGGGACTAACACCGGGGAGCTGTTTTTT.

The chain combines TRBV7-2 with TRBJ2-7; 8 bases are a match to TRBD1. The CDR3 runs to 14 residues. Germline V CDR1 and CDR2: SGHTA, FQGNSA. V dropped 5 bases and J dropped 4; count of bases not matched to a gene: 7. The DNA for the CDR3 is TGTGCCAGCAGCCAGGGACAGGACACATACGAGCAGTACTTC. This codes for CASSQGQDTYEQYF. Supplemented by reference TRBV7-2 and TRBJ2-7, the full variable domain reads GAGVSQSPSNKVTEKGKDVELRCDPISGHTALYWYRQSLGQGLEFLIYFQGNSAPDKSGLPSDRFSAERTGGSVSTLTIQRTQQEDSAVYLCASSQGQDTYEQYFGPGTRLTVT.

This clone was found a few times. V gene TRBV4-2 combines with J gene TRBJ2-1; tentative D call: TRBD2 (5 bases). V shed 0 bases and J shed 1 base, with 10 bases lying between them. Per germline, CDR1 LGHNA and CDR2 YNFKEQ. The length of the CDR3 is 16 residues. The CDR3 bases are TGTGCCAGCAGCCAAGATTACGGGATATCCTACAATGAGCAGTTCTTC. Translated, it gives CASSQDYGISYNEQFF.